The 13 T cell receptor beta chains listed next were all sequenced from one sample in a study of T cells in Graves' hyperthyroidism and ophthalmopathy. RNA transcripts gave rise to amplified TCR beta CDR3 regions. Carried out on the TCR CDR3, a first-round RT-PCR used the HTBI primer set. TCRdb called the multiplex PCR reads again in MiXCR, with one record for every CDR3 protein. This sample has hundreds of thousands of distinct CDR3 sequences, with 11% to 15% found just once. Sequenced material: blood. All receptors derive from a man aged 45 to 65 with Graves' ophthalmopathy.

This clonotype was found many times. The chain carries TRBV3-1 and TRBJ2-1, with 10 bases identical to TRBD2. The CDR3 has 16 residues. From germline, CDR1 is LGHDT and CDR2 YNNKEL (reference sequence). The V and J ends lost 0 bases and 9 bases, in that order; junction bases with no gene match: 8. CDR3 sequence reads: CASSQDPSGRAGEQFF. In DNA, the CDR3 is TGTGCCAGCAGCCAAGACCCCAGCGGGAGGGCCGGTGAGCAGTTCTTC.

There are many counts of this clonotype. The CDR3 reads CASSQGLLNTEAFF. The CDR3 nucleotides read TGTGCCAGCAGCCAAGGTTTGTTGAACACTGAAGCTTTCTTT. This rearrangement joins TRBV3-1 to TRBJ1-1, with unresolved D. The CDR3 totals 14 residues. Trimming pared 1 base from V and 0 bases from J, leaving 6 bases between. The germline gives CDR1 LGHDT, CDR2 YNNKEL (reference sequence).

At least ten counts were recorded for this clonotype. The rearrangement links TRBV11-3 to TRBJ2-1; TRBD2 aligns across 8 bases. Germline V gene sequence: CDR1 SGHNT, CDR2 YENEEA. This CDR3 spans 13 amino acids. The J segment lost 7 bases and the V segment lost 1 base, leaving 0 bases of the junction unmatched. The CDR3 sequence is CASSLVAGNEQFF. CDR3 DNA sequence: TGTGCCAGCAGCTTAGTAGCGGGGAATGAGCAGTTCTTC.

This clonotype was observed many times. The J gene is TRBJ2-3, the V gene TRBV2, with D unresolved. Germline V gene lookup returns CDR1 SNHLY and CDR2 FYNNEI. The CDR3 contains 15 residues. Trimming stripped 0 bases from V and 2 bases from J, with 9 bases between. The CDR3 bases are TGTGCCAGCAGTGAAGCGGGCACCTACACAGATACGCAGTATTTT. Translated: CASSEAGTYTDTQYF. Full variable domain (rest looked up from reference TRBV2 and TRBJ2-3): EPEVTQTPSHQVTQMGQEVILRCVPISNHLYFYWYRQILGQKVEFLVSFYNNEISEKSEIFDDQFSVERPDGSNFTLKIRSTKLEDSAMYFCASSEAGTYTDTQYFGPGTRLTVL.

This clonotype was picked up a small number of times. The chain has TRBV30 and TRBJ2-1, with TRBD1 matching over 8 bases. With V trimmed by 4 bases and J by 6 bases, 11 bases remained unmatched. This CDR3 contains 15 residues. Germline lookup yields CDR1 GTSNPN and CDR2 SVGIG (reference sequence). In DNA, the CDR3 is TGTGCCTGGACCCCCCCGACAGGGGTTGTCAATGAGCAGTTCTTC. Amino acids: CAWTPPTGVVNEQFF.

This clonotype was counted many times. The rearrangement joins TRBV12-3 or TRBV12-4 to TRBJ1-1; 7 nucleotides agree with TRBD1. The CDR3 runs to 15 residues. The J segment lost 5 bases and the V segment lost 5 bases, leaving 11 bases of the junction unmatched. The CDR3 region has the DNA TGTGCCAGCAGTCCTCAGACAGGGCTTGTGACTGAAGCTTTCTTT. Amino acids: CASSPQTGLVTEAFF.

This clonotype has at least ten counts. The genes are TRBV5-6 and TRBJ1-1; 9 bases map to TRBD1. The V and J ends lost 4 bases and 8 bases, in that order; junction bases with no gene match: 6. The CDR3 length is 13 residues. CDR1 is SGHDT, CDR2 YYEEEE, per germline. The CDR3 DNA is TGTGCCAGCAGCCAAGGGACAGGGACCGAAGCTTTCTTT. This sequence encodes CASSQGTGTEAFF.

This clonotype was seen more than once but under ten times. This chain connects TRBV4-1 to TRBJ2-7; 11 nucleotides line up with TRBD1. The CDR3 covers 16 residues. Germline lookup yields CDR1 MGHRA and CDR2 YSYEKL. V shed 3 bases and J 3 bases; nucleotides not matched to a gene: 7. The CDR3 DNA sequence: TGCGCCAGCAGCCATCCCGGGACAGGGGGGGTCTACGAGCAGTACTTC. As protein: CASSHPGTGGVYEQYF.

This clonotype was counted between two and nine times. This chain joins TRBV7-6 and TRBJ1-6; 10 nucleotides match TRBD1. Germline-derived CDR1 and CDR2 are SGHVS and FNYEAQ. Germline trimming cut 5 bases from V and 7 bases from J; bases unmatched to any gene: 2. This CDR3 region has 14 residues. CDR3 sequence reads: CASSKGQGNSPLHF. CDR3 bases: TGTGCCAGCAGCAAGGGACAGGGGAATTCACCCCTCCACTTT. The full variable domain, in which reference TRBV7-6 and TRBJ1-6 provide the parts outside the CDR3, is GAGVSQSPRYKVTKRGQDVALRCDPISGHVSLYWYRQALGQGPEFLTYFNYEAQQDKSGLPNDRFSAERPEGSISTLTIQRTEQRDSAMYRCASSKGQGNSPLHFGNGTRLTVT.

This clonotype was recorded a few times. The chain is built from TRBV24-1 and TRBJ2-3; 7 positions agree with TRBD1. The CDR3 totals 15 residues. Trimming cost V 3 bases and J 3 bases; bases outside gene matches: 5. Germline CDR1 is KGHDR and CDR2 is SFDVKD. The chain's CDR3 is CATSDAGTATDTQYF. The CDR3 region has the DNA TGTGCCACCAGTGATGCCGGGACAGCAACAGATACGCAGTATTTT.

The gene calls are TRBV6-2 or TRBV6-3 and TRBJ2-1, with 12 positions matching TRBD2. The CDR3 length is 20 residues. The junction had 19 bases not matched to a gene; V was cut back by 10 bases and J by 0 bases. Germline V gives CDR1 MNHEY, CDR2 SVGEGT. In DNA, the CDR3 is TGTGCCACCCGTCCCGAATCCCCTACTAGCGGGAGGAGCTCCTACAATGAGCAGTTCTTC. Translated, it gives CATRPESPTSGRSSYNEQFF.

This clonotype occurred many times. The chain joins TRBV2 to TRBJ2-2; 11 positions agree with TRBD2. CDR3 length equals 16 residues. The V gene end was trimmed by 3 bases and the J gene end by 7 bases; junction bases not matched to a gene: 7. Germline CDR1 SNHLY, CDR2 FYNNEI. For the CDR3, the DNA is TGTGCCAGCAGTGAGGCCACTAGCGGGAGTGGCGGGGAGCTGTTTTTT. This codes for CASSEATSGSGGELFF.

This clonotype was seen repeatedly, ten times or more. V and J are TRBV11-2 and TRBJ2-7, with D possibly being TRBD1 (6 bases). CDR1 is SGHAT, CDR2 FQNNGV, per germline. Deletions cut 2 bases from V and 3 bases from J, with 8 bases between. The CDR3 is 13 amino acids. The CDR3 is CASSLNRDYEQYF. CDR3 in DNA: TGTGCCAGCAGCTTAAACAGGGACTACGAGCAGTACTTC.